This section outlines one T cell receptor (beta chain) sequence together with its context. The sample belongs to a study of patients and donors after allogeneic stem cell transplantation. There are 15 residues in the CDR3. Germline CDR1 is MNHNS and CDR2 is SASEGT. V lost 6 bases and J lost 0; bases outside the gene matches: 6. TCRdb passed the RT-PCR reads through MiXCR, listing each CDR3 protein once. The sample shows approximately 140,000 distinct CDR3 sequences, approximately 40% of them seen only once. Specimen: blood, either unsorted or a sorted T cell fraction (not recorded which). This receptor was obtained from a human donor who was either an allogeneic HSCT recipient or a stem cell or donor lymphocyte infusion donor (not recorded which). It is not recorded whose cells these are; they may come from a transplant donor. The genes are TRBV6-1 and TRBJ1-2; 8 positions match TRBD1. Here the CDR3 reads CASSGGQAANYGYTF. The CDR3, as DNA: TGTGCCAGCAGCGGGGGACAGGCAGCTAACTATGGCTACACCTTC.